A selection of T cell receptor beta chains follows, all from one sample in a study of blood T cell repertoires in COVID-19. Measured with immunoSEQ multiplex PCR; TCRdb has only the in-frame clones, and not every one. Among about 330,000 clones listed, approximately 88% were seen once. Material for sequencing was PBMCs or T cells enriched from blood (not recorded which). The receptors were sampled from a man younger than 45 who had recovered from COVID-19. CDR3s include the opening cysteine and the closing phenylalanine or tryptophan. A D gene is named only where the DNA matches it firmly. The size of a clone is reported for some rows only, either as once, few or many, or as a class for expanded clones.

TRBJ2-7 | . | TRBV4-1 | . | TGCGCCAGCAGCCAAGCTCCAGGGGTCTCCTACGAGCAGTACTTC | CASSQAPGVSYEQYF
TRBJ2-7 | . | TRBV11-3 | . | TGTGCCAGCAGCGCGGGGGCAGGCTACGAGCAGTACTTC | CASSAGAGYEQYF
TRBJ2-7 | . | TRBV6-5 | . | TGTGCCAGCAGCCAAGCACGAGGTACCGAGCAGTACTTC | CASSQARGTEQYF
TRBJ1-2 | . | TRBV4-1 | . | TGCGCCAGCAGCACCCCAGTGGGTACAGGGACTAACTATGGCTACACCTTC | CASSTPVGTGTNYGYTF
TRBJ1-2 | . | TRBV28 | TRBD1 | TGTGCCAGCAGACCTCAGGGGGGTAACTATGGCTACACCTTC | CASRPQGGNYGYTF
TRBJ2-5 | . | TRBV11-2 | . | TGTGCCAGCAGCGCCCAAGCTACTGCGGCCCAGTACTTC | CASSAQATAAQYF
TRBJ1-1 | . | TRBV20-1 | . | TGCAGTGCTTACGTGGGGAGGGGAGCTTTCTTT | CSAYVGRGAFF
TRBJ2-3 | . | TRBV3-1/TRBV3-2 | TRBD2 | TGTGCCACCAAAGGGGCTAGCGGGGTTGATACGCAGTATTTT | CATKGASGVDTQYF
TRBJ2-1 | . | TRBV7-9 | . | TGTGCCAGCAGCTTAGTCTTCAATGAGCAGTTCTTC | CASSLVFNEQFF
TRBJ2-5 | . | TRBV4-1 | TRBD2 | TGCGCCAGCAGCCAAGGGCTAGCGGGGAAGGGGACCCAGTACTTC | CASSQGLAGKGTQYF
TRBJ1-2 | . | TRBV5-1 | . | TGCGCCAGCAGCCCCGGGAGGGACTATGGCTACACCTTC | CASSPGRDYGYTF
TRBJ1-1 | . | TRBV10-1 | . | TGCGCCAGCAGTGAGAGGGGAAAAGTCACTGAAGCTTTCTTT | CASSERGKVTEAFF
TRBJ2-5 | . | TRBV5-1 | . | TGCGCCAGCAGCTTGCGCCCGGGAGAGACCCAGTACTTC | CASSLRPGETQYF
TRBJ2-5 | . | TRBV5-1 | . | TGCGCCAGCAGCTTTAACATACAAGAGACCCAGTACTTC | CASSFNIQETQYF
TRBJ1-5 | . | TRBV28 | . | TGTGCCAGCAGTCCGGAAGGGGGAGGCAATCAGCCCCAGCATTTT | CASSPEGGGNQPQHF
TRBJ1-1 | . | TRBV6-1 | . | TGTGCCAGCAGTGAAATACTAGAAGCTTTCTTT | CASSEILEAFF
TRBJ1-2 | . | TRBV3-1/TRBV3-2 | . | TGTGCCAGCAGCTTCGACAGAAACTACACCTTC | CASSFDRNYTF
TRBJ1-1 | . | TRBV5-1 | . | TGCGCCAGCAGCCACTTGAGTGAGGGAGAAGCTTTCTTT | CASSHLSEGEAFF
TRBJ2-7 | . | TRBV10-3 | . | TGTGCCATCAGTGAGGACACAGACAGTACCCCCTACGAGCAGTACTTC | CAISEDTDSTPYEQYF
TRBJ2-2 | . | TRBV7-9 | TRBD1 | TGTGCCAGCAGCCGGGGACAGGGGGAAACCGGGGAGCTGTTTTTT | CASSRGQGETGELFF
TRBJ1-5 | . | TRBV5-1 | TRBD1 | TGCGCCAGCAGCTTAGGGACAGAAGATCAGCCCCAGCATTTT | CASSLGTEDQPQHF
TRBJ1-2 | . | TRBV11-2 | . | TGTGCCAGCAGCCCCCCGTGGGGGGGTGCGACTTATGGCTACACCTTC | CASSPPWGGATYGYTF
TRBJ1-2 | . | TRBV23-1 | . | TGCGCCAGCAGTCAATATGAAGGGGCGATCTATGGCTACACCTTC | CASSQYEGAIYGYTF
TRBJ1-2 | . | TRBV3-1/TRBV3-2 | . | TGTGCCAGCAGCCAAGATCGCGGGTCAGACTACACCTTC | CASSQDRGSDYTF
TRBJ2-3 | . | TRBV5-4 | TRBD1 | TGTGCCAGCAGCTTGGGTGGGACAGGGGGCACAGATACGCAGTATTTT | CASSLGGTGGTDTQYF
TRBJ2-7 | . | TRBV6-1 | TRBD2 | TGTGCCAGCAGTGATGGTGCTAGCGGTTACGAGCAGTACTTC | CASSDGASGYEQYF
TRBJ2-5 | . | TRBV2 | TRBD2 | TGTGCCAAAGAACGGACTAGCCCCGAGACCCAGTACTTC | CAKERTSPETQYF
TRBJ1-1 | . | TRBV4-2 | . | TGTGCCAGCAGCCACCGGGGGGGGGCGCGGACTGAAGCTTTCTTT | CASSHRGGARTEAFF
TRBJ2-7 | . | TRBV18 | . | TGTGCCAGCTCACTCGGACTTGCGGACGAGCAGTACTTC | CASSLGLADEQYF
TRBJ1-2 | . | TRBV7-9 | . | TGTGCCAGCAGCTTAGGTGGGCGAGGCTACACCTTC | CASSLGGRGYTF
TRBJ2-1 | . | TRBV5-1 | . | TGCGCCAGCAGCTTGTGGACAGACAATGAGCAGTTCTTC | CASSLWTDNEQFF
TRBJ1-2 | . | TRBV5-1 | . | TGCGCCAGCAGTTCTTTACCAGGGGACTATGGCTACACCTTC | CASSSLPGDYGYTF
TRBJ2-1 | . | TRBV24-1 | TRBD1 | TGTGCCACCAGTGATTTCCAGGGACAGGGTTTCAATGAGCAGTTCTTC | CATSDFQGQGFNEQFF
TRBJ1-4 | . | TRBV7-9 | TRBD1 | TGTGCCAGCAGCACTGGTGGGCAGGGGGCAAGTGAAAAACTGTTTTTT | CASSTGGQGASEKLFF
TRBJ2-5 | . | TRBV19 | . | TGTGCCAGTAGTGGCGTGTTCGGGGAGACCCAGTACTTC | CASSGVFGETQYF
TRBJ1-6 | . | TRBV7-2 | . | TGTGCCAGCAGTAAGCGGACAGCGAGCTCCTATAATTCACCCCTCCACTTT | CASSKRTASSYNSPLHF
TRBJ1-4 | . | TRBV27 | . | TGTGCCAGCAGTCCTCATACCAACAGTGCAACTAATGAAAAACTGTTTTTT | CASSPHTNSATNEKLFF
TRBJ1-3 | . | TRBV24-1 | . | TGTGCCACCAGTGACCAGGATACCGGAAACACCATATATTTT | CATSDQDTGNTIYF
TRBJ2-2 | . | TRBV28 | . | TGTGCCAGCAGCCCTTCATGGGGGGAGGCCGGGGAGCTGTTTTTT | CASSPSWGEAGELFF
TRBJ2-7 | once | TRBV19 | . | TGTGCCAGTAGTCCCTTAGCGCTCGGTGGAGGGGTCTACGAGCAGTACTTC | CASSPLALGGGVYEQYF
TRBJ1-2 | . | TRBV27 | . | TGTGCCAGCAGGTCAACAGGGTTTTATGGCTACACCTTC | CASRSTGFYGYTF
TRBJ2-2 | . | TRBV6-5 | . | TGTGCCAGCGCATCGGACAGATACACCGGGGAGCTGTTTTTT | CASASDRYTGELFF
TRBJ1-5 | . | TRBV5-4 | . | TGTGCCAGCAGCTTGGGTAAAAGCAATCAGCCCCAGCATTTT | CASSLGKSNQPQHF
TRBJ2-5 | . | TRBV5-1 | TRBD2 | TGCGCCAGCAGCGGCGGGTCCGGGGGGGAGACCCAGTACTTC | CASSGGSGGETQYF
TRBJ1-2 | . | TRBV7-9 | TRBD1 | TGTGCCAGCAGCTCCCCGACAGGGGGAAGGGGCTATGGCTACACCTTC | CASSSPTGGRGYGYTF
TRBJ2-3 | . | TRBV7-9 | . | TGTGCCAGCAGCTTAGCGGGTGGAGACACAGATACGCAGTATTTT | CASSLAGGDTDTQYF
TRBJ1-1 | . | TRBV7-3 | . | TGTGCCAGCAGCTCCAAGGGAGGGGGCACTGAAGCTTTCTTT | CASSSKGGGTEAFF
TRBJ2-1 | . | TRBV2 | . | TGTGCCAGCAGTCTGCAGGGAAATGAGCAGTTCTTC | CASSLQGNEQFF
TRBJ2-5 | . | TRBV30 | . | TGTGCCTGGAGGATAGGAGGGATGACCCAGTACTTC | CAWRIGGMTQYF
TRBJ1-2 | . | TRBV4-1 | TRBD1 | TGCGCCAGCAGCCAAGAGACAGGGGGCGCCTATGGCTACACCTTC | CASSQETGGAYGYTF
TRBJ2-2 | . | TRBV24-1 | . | TGTGCCACCAGTGATGGAGGGGCGGGCACCGGGGAGCTGTTTTTT | CATSDGGAGTGELFF
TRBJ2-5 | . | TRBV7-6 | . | TGTGCCAGCAGCTCCACCTTCGGGACATCGATTTTCCAAGAGACCCAGTACTTC | CASSSTFGTSIFQETQYF
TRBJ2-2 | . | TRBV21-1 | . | TGTGCCAGCATGGGGACAGGGAGCACCGGGGAGCTGTTTTTT | CASMGTGSTGELFF